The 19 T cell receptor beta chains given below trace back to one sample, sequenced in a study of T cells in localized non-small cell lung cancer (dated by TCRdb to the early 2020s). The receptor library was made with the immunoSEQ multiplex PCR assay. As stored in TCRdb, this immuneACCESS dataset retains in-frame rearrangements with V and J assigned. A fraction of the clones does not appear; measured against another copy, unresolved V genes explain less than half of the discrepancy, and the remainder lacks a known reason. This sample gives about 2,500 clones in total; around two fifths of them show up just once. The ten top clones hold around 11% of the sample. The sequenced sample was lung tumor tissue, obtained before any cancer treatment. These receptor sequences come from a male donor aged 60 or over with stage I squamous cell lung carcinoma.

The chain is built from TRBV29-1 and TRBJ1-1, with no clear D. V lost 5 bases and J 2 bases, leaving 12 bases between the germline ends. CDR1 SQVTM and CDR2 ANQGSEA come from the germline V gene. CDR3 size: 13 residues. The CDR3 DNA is TGCAGCGTTCTTGCAGGCATTAACACTGAAGCTTTCTTT. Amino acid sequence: CSVLAGINTEAFF.

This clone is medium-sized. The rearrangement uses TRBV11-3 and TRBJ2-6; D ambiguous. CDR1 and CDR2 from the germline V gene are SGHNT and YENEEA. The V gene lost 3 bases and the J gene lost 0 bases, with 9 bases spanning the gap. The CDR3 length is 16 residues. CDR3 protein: CASSFPGFSGANVLTF. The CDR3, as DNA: TGTGCCAGCAGCTTCCCAGGATTCTCTGGGGCCAACGTCCTGACTTTC.

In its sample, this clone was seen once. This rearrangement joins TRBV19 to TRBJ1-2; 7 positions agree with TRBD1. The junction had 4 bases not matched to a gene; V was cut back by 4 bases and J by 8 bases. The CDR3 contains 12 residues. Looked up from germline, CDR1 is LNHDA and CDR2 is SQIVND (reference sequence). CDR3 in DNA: TGTGCCAGTAGTAAACAGGGGCGAGGCTACACCTTC. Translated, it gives CASSKQGRGYTF.

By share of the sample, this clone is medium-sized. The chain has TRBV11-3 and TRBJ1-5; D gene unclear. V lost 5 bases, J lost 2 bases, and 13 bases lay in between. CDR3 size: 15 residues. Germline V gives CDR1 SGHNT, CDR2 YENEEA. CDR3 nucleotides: TGTGCCAGCAGCCCCGGAGGGATCGGCAATCAGCCCCAGCATTTT. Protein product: CASSPGGIGNQPQHF.

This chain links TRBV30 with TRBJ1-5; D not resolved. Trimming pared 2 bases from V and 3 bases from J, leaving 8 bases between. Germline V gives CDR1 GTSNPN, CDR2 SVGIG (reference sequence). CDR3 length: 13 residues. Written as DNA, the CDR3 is TGTGCCTGGAGTCTCGACCTCAATCAGCCCCAGCATTTT. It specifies CAWSLDLNQPQHF.

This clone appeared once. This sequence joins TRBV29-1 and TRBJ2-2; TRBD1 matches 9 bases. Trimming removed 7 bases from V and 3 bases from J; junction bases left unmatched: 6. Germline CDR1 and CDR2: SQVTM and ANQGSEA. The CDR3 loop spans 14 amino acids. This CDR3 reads CSATGGVDTGELFF. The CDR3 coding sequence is TGCAGCGCTACAGGGGGCGTAGACACCGGGGAGCTGTTTTTT.

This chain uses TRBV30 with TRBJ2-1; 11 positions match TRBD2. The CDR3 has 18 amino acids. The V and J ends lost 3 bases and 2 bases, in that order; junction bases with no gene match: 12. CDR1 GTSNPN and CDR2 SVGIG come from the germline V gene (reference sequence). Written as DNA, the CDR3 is TGTGCCTGGAGCCCCGGGACTAGCGGATACTCACCCTACAATGAGCAGTTCTTC. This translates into CAWSPGTSGYSPYNEQFF.

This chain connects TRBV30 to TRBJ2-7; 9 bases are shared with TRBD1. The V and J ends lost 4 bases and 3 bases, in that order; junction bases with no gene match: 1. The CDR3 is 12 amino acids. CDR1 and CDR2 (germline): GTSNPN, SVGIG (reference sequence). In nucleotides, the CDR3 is TGTGCCTGGAAGGACAGGGGCTACGAGCAGTACTTC. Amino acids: CAWKDRGYEQYF.

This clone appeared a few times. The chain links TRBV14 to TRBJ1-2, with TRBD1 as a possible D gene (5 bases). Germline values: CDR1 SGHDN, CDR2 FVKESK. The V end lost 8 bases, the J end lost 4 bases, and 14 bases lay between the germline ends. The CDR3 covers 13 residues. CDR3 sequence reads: CASSGGAPYGYTF. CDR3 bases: TGTGCCAGCTCCGGAGGGGCTCCCTATGGCTACACCTTC.

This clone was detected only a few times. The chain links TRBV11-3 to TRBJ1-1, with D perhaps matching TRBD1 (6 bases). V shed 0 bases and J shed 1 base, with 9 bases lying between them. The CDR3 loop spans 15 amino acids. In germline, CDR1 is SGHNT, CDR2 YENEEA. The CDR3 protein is CASSLDAGANTEAFF. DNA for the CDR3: TGTGCCAGCAGCTTAGATGCAGGGGCGAACACTGAAGCTTTCTTT.

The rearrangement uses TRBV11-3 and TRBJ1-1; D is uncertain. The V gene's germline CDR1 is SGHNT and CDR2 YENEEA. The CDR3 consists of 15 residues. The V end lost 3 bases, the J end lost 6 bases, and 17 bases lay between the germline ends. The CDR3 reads CASSLANDPRAEAFF. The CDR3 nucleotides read TGTGCCAGCAGCTTGGCCAATGACCCTAGGGCTGAAGCTTTCTTT. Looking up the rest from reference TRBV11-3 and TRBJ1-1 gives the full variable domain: EAGVVQSPRYKIIEKKQPVAFWCNPISGHNTLYWYLQNLGQGPELLIRYENEEAVDDSQLPKDRFSAERLKGVDSTLKIQPAELGDSAVYLCASSLANDPRAEAFFGQGTRLTVV.

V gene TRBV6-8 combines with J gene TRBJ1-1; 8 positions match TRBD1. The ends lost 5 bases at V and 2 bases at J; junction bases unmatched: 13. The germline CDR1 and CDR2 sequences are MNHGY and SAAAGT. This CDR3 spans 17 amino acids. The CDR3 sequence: CASSGGPITGGNTEAFF. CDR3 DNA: TGTGCCAGCAGTGGAGGCCCCATTACAGGGGGAAACACTGAAGCTTTCTTT.

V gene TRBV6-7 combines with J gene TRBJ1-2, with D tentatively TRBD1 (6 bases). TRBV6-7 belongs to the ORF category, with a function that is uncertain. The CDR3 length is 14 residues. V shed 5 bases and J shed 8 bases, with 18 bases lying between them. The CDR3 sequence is CASSRLGGWEGYTF. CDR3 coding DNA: TGTGCCAGCAGTCGCCTAGGGGGGTGGGAAGGCTACACCTTC.

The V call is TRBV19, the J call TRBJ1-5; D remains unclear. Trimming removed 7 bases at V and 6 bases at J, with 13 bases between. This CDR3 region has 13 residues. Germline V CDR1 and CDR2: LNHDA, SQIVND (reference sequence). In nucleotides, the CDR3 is TGTGCCAGTACGCAGACGGAACTTCAGCCCCAGCATTTT. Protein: CASTQTELQPQHF.

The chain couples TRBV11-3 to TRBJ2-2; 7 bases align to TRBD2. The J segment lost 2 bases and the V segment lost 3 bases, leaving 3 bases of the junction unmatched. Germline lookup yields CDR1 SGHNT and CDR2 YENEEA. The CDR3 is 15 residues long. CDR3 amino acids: CASSLGGTNTGELFF. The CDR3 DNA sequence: TGTGCCAGCAGCTTGGGAGGGACTAACACCGGGGAGCTGTTTTTT.

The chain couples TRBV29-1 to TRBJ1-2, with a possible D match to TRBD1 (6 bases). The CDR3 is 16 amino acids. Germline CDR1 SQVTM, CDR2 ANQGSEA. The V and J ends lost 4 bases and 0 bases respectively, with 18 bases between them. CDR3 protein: CSVVGPQGISNYGYTF. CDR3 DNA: TGCAGCGTTGTGGGTCCCCAGGGGATCTCTAACTATGGCTACACCTTC.

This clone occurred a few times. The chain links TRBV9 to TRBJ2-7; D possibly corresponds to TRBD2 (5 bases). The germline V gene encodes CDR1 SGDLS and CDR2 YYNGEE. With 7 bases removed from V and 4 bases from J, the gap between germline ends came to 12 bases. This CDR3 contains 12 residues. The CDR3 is CASGLGSYEQYF. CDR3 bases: TGTGCCAGCGGTTTGGGGAGTTACGAGCAGTACTTC. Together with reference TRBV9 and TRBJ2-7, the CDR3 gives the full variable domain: DSGVTQTPKHLITATGQRVTLRCSPRSGDLSVYWYQQSLDQGLQFLIQYYNGEERAKGNILERFSAQQFPDLHSELNLSSLELGDSALYFCASGLGSYEQYFGPGTRLTVT.

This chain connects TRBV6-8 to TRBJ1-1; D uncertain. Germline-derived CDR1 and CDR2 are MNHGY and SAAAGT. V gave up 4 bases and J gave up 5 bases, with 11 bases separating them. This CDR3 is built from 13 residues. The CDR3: CASSFIKETEAFF. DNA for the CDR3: TGTGCCAGCAGTTTTATCAAGGAGACTGAAGCTTTCTTT.

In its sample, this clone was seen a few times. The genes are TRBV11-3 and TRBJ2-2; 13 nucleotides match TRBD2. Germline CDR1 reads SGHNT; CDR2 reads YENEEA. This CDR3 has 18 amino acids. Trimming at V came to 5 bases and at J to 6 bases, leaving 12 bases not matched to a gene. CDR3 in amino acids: CASSLMVGLAGAAGELFF. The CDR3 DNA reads TGTGCCAGCAGCCTGATGGTCGGACTAGCGGGGGCGGCCGGGGAGCTGTTTTTT.